This is a list of T cell receptor beta chains from one sample in a study of a mutant IDH1 vaccine in newly diagnosed glioma. Their recognized antigens are unknown. Sequenced by immunoSEQ multiplex PCR; TCRdb stores in-frame clones only, minus some. In the table there are tens of thousands of clones, 84% of which are singletons. The specimen comprised PBMCs, sampled from a glioma patient whose treatment included an IDH1 peptide vaccine. The receptors were sampled from a man aged 18 to 30 with glioma. Both conserved end residues are part of each CDR3. A D gene is named only where the DNA matches it firmly. The listing skips clone size in some rows; elsewhere it reads once, few, many or a size class.

d_gene: NA
abundance: NA
v_gene: TRBV7-9
j_gene: TRBJ2-7
CDR3nt: TGTGCCAGCAGCTTAGAGTTCGAGCAGTACTTC
CDR3aa: CASSLEFEQYF

d_gene: NA
abundance: NA
v_gene: TRBV6-1
j_gene: TRBJ1-2
CDR3nt: TGTGCCAGCAGTGAAGTTTCCGGGGTCGGCTACACCTTC
CDR3aa: CASSEVSGVGYTF

d_gene: NA
abundance: NA
v_gene: TRBV7-9
j_gene: TRBJ2-6
CDR3nt: TGTGCCAGCAGCTTAGCGATCGTAGTCAGCTCTGGGGCCAACGTCCTGACTTTC
CDR3aa: CASSLAIVVSSGANVLTF

d_gene: NA
abundance: NA
v_gene: TRBV18
j_gene: TRBJ1-1
CDR3nt: TGTGCCAGCTCACCGGACAGTAACACTGAAGCTTTCTTT
CDR3aa: CASSPDSNTEAFF

d_gene: TRBD2
abundance: NA
v_gene: TRBV2
j_gene: TRBJ2-1
CDR3nt: TGTGCCAGCAGCCGTAGCGGGAGCAGGTACAATGAGCAGTTCTTC
CDR3aa: CASSRSGSRYNEQFF

d_gene: TRBD1
abundance: NA
v_gene: TRBV5-4
j_gene: TRBJ1-1
CDR3nt: TGTGCCAGCAGTATGGCGGGTACAGGGGACACTGAAGCTTTCTTT
CDR3aa: CASSMAGTGDTEAFF

d_gene: NA
abundance: few
v_gene: TRBV10-3
j_gene: TRBJ1-1
CDR3nt: TGTGCCATCAGTGAGTCAGGGCCCACCACTGAAGCTTTCTTT
CDR3aa: CAISESGPTTEAFF

d_gene: NA
abundance: NA
v_gene: TRBV10-3
j_gene: TRBJ2-7
CDR3nt: TGTGCCATCAGTGAGGTGACAGGGAGGTACGAGCAGTACTTC
CDR3aa: CAISEVTGRYEQYF

d_gene: NA
abundance: NA
v_gene: TRBV6-4
j_gene: TRBJ2-1
CDR3nt: TGTGCCAGCAGTGACTCGGAGGCACGTGAGCAGTTCTTC
CDR3aa: CASSDSEAREQFF

d_gene: NA
abundance: NA
v_gene: TRBV18
j_gene: TRBJ2-7
CDR3nt: TGTGCCAGCTCAAACCAGGGGTTCCGGAGCCTAACCTACGAGCAGTACTTC
CDR3aa: CASSNQGFRSLTYEQYF

d_gene: NA
abundance: NA
v_gene: TRBV9
j_gene: TRBJ2-5
CDR3nt: TGTGCCAGCAGCGTACAGGCGGGGGAGACCCAGTACTTC
CDR3aa: CASSVQAGETQYF

d_gene: NA
abundance: NA
v_gene: TRBV6-5
j_gene: TRBJ1-1
CDR3nt: TGTGCCAGCAGTACCACTTCCCCGAAGGCTGAAGCTTTCTTT
CDR3aa: CASSTTSPKAEAFF

d_gene: NA
abundance: once
v_gene: TRBV7-9
j_gene: TRBJ1-1
CDR3nt: TGTGCCAGCAGCCCAAGGAACAGGGAAAACACTGAAGCTTTCTTT
CDR3aa: CASSPRNRENTEAFF

d_gene: NA
abundance: NA
v_gene: TRBV28
j_gene: TRBJ1-2
CDR3nt: TGTGCCAGCAGCTCTACCCACGGGTTAAACTATGGCTACACCTTC
CDR3aa: CASSSTHGLNYGYTF

d_gene: NA
abundance: NA
v_gene: TRBV9
j_gene: TRBJ1-1
CDR3nt: TGTGCCAGCAGCGTAGAGGGCCAGAACACTGAAGCTTTCTTT
CDR3aa: CASSVEGQNTEAFF

d_gene: TRBD2
abundance: NA
v_gene: TRBV10-3
j_gene: TRBJ2-7
CDR3nt: TGTGCCATCAGCGGACTAGCGGTAAACTCCTACGAGCAGTACTTC
CDR3aa: CAISGLAVNSYEQYF

d_gene: NA
abundance: NA
v_gene: TRBV4-3
j_gene: TRBJ2-3
CDR3nt: TGCGCCAGCAGCCGATCCGGTAGCACAGATACGCAGTATTTT
CDR3aa: CASSRSGSTDTQYF

d_gene: NA
abundance: NA
v_gene: TRBV11-2
j_gene: TRBJ2-2
CDR3nt: TGTGCCAGCAGCTTCGATTTTACCGGGGAGCTGTTTTTT
CDR3aa: CASSFDFTGELFF

d_gene: NA
abundance: NA
v_gene: TRBV6-5
j_gene: TRBJ2-5
CDR3nt: TGTGCCAGCAGTTACTCGAAAGGATCGGGGAGCGAGACCCAGTACTTC
CDR3aa: CASSYSKGSGSETQYF

d_gene: NA
abundance: NA
v_gene: TRBV9
j_gene: TRBJ1-2
CDR3nt: TGTGCCAGCAGCGACAGTGTAAACTATGGCTACACCTTC
CDR3aa: CASSDSVNYGYTF

d_gene: NA
abundance: NA
v_gene: TRBV5-4
j_gene: TRBJ2-6
CDR3nt: TGTGCCAGCAGCTTGGAGGGTGCTGGGGCCAACGTCCTGACTTTC
CDR3aa: CASSLEGAGANVLTF

d_gene: TRBD2
abundance: NA
v_gene: TRBV7-2
j_gene: TRBJ2-1
CDR3nt: TGTGCCAGCAGCTTAGGAGCGGGAGAGCCCTACAATGAGCAGTTCTTC
CDR3aa: CASSLGAGEPYNEQFF

d_gene: NA
abundance: NA
v_gene: TRBV4-2
j_gene: TRBJ1-5
CDR3nt: TGTGCCAGCAGCCAGGAAGACGGCTATAGCAATCAGCCCCAGCATTTT
CDR3aa: CASSQEDGYSNQPQHF

d_gene: TRBD2
abundance: NA
v_gene: TRBV23-1
j_gene: TRBJ2-4
CDR3nt: TGCGCCAGCTGCTTAGGACTAGCGGGGTTACTAGCCAAAAACATTCAGTACTTC
CDR3aa: CASCLGLAGLLAKNIQYF

d_gene: NA
abundance: NA
v_gene: TRBV7-2
j_gene: TRBJ1-1
CDR3nt: TGTGCCAGCAGCCTGCAGGGGAGGGCGCCTGAAGCTTTCTTT
CDR3aa: CASSLQGRAPEAFF

d_gene: NA
abundance: once
v_gene: TRBV29-1
j_gene: TRBJ2-7
CDR3nt: TGCAGCGTCGTCTGGCACGAACGGAGCTCCTACGAGCAGTACTTC
CDR3aa: CSVVWHERSSYEQYF

d_gene: NA
abundance: NA
v_gene: TRBV19
j_gene: TRBJ1-5
CDR3nt: TGTGCCAGTAGTATTCAGGGATCGCTCGAGGGTGGTAATCAGCCCCAGCATTTT
CDR3aa: CASSIQGSLEGGNQPQHF

d_gene: NA
abundance: few
v_gene: TRBV29-1
j_gene: TRBJ1-1
CDR3nt: TGCAGCGTTGGTTTCGGGGGGCGCGGGGGCACTGAAGCTTTCTTT
CDR3aa: CSVGFGGRGGTEAFF

d_gene: NA
abundance: NA
v_gene: TRBV30
j_gene: TRBJ1-2
CDR3nt: TGTGCCTGGAGTAGTGTAGGCGGACAGCGCCTACTCTATGGCTACACCTTC
CDR3aa: CAWSSVGGQRLLYGYTF

d_gene: NA
abundance: NA
v_gene: TRBV19
j_gene: TRBJ1-5
CDR3nt: TGTGCCAGTAGTATAGGGGAGGGTCAGCCCCAGCATTTT
CDR3aa: CASSIGEGQPQHF

d_gene: NA
abundance: NA
v_gene: TRBV11-2
j_gene: TRBJ1-6
CDR3nt: TGTGCCAGCAGCTTACATCCAAGTCCAAGGAGTTCACCCCTCCACTTT
CDR3aa: CASSLHPSPRSSPLHF

d_gene: TRBD1
abundance: NA
v_gene: TRBV7-2
j_gene: TRBJ1-2
CDR3nt: TGTGCCAGCAGCTTAAACCAGGGGGGGATGAACTATGGCTACACCTTC
CDR3aa: CASSLNQGGMNYGYTF

d_gene: NA
abundance: NA
v_gene: TRBV15
j_gene: TRBJ1-1
CDR3nt: TGTGCCACCAGCATCTTAAGGGGAACTGAAGCTTTCTTT
CDR3aa: CATSILRGTEAFF

d_gene: TRBD1
abundance: NA
v_gene: TRBV7-2
j_gene: TRBJ1-1
CDR3nt: TGTGCCAGCAGCCCGCATGGGACAGGGAACACTGAAGCTTTCTTT
CDR3aa: CASSPHGTGNTEAFF

d_gene: NA
abundance: NA
v_gene: TRBV7-9
j_gene: TRBJ2-7
CDR3nt: TGTGCCAGCAGCTTGTCGGTAAGGGCTTACGAGCAGTACTTC
CDR3aa: CASSLSVRAYEQYF

d_gene: NA
abundance: once
v_gene: TRBV13
j_gene: TRBJ2-3
CDR3nt: TGTGCCAGCAGCTCCGCGCCGGTCATACCAGATACGCAGTATTTT
CDR3aa: CASSSAPVIPDTQYF

d_gene: NA
abundance: once
v_gene: TRBV5-1
j_gene: TRBJ2-7
CDR3nt: TGCGCCAGCAGCGCAGGGGGGAGCTCCTACGAGCAGTACTTC
CDR3aa: CASSAGGSSYEQYF

d_gene: NA
abundance: NA
v_gene: TRBV30
j_gene: TRBJ1-5
CDR3nt: TGTGCCTGGAGTCCTACCGCCATTGATCAGCCCCAGCATTTT
CDR3aa: CAWSPTAIDQPQHF

d_gene: NA
abundance: NA
v_gene: TRBV28
j_gene: TRBJ1-2
CDR3nt: TGTGCCAGCATCTCCCCTGCCACGGGGGGGGCTGGCTACACCTTC
CDR3aa: CASISPATGGAGYTF

d_gene: NA
abundance: NA
v_gene: TRBV15
j_gene: TRBJ2-2
CDR3nt: TGTGCCACCAGCAGGGCCTGGGGGGCCGGGGAGCTGTTTTTT
CDR3aa: CATSRAWGAGELFF

d_gene: TRBD1
abundance: NA
v_gene: TRBV7-2
j_gene: TRBJ1-6
CDR3nt: TGTGCCAGCAGCTTGCGACAGGGTTCCTATAATTCACCCCTCCACTTT
CDR3aa: CASSLRQGSYNSPLHF

d_gene: TRBD2
abundance: NA
v_gene: TRBV4-2
j_gene: TRBJ2-1
CDR3nt: TGTGCCAGCAGCCTGGGGCTAGCGGGAGGACTTACCTACAATGAGCAGTTCTTC
CDR3aa: CASSLGLAGGLTYNEQFF

d_gene: NA
abundance: few
v_gene: TRBV14
j_gene: TRBJ1-1
CDR3nt: TGTGCCAGCCAAAACACAGGGAACACTGAAGCTTTCTTT
CDR3aa: CASQNTGNTEAFF

d_gene: NA
abundance: once
v_gene: TRBV27
j_gene: TRBJ2-7
CDR3nt: TGTGCCAGCAGTTACCGAGGGAGCGGCTTGGCCTACGAGCAGTACTTC
CDR3aa: CASSYRGSGLAYEQYF

d_gene: TRBD1
abundance: NA
v_gene: TRBV4-3
j_gene: TRBJ2-2
CDR3nt: TGCGCCAGCAGCCAAGCATTACTCCGGGACAGGAACACCGGGGAGCTGTTTTTT
CDR3aa: CASSQALLRDRNTGELFF

d_gene: NA
abundance: NA
v_gene: TRBV19
j_gene: TRBJ1-1
CDR3nt: TGTGCCAGTAGTATGGGGAAGCTCATGAACACTGAAGCTTTCTTT
CDR3aa: CASSMGKLMNTEAFF

d_gene: NA
abundance: NA
v_gene: TRBV7-8
j_gene: TRBJ2-7
CDR3nt: TGTGCCAGCAGCTTCTATGGGGGAGGTGGTAACGAGCAGTACTTC
CDR3aa: CASSFYGGGGNEQYF

d_gene: TRBD1
abundance: once
v_gene: TRBV7-9
j_gene: TRBJ1-1
CDR3nt: TGTGCCAGCAGTGAAGGGACAGGGGCCACTGAAGCTTTCTTT
CDR3aa: CASSEGTGATEAFF

d_gene: NA
abundance: once
v_gene: TRBV7-9
j_gene: TRBJ1-4
CDR3nt: TGTGCCAGCAGCGACCCGGAGGGTGAAAAACTGTTTTTT
CDR3aa: CASSDPEGEKLFF

d_gene: TRBD2
abundance: NA
v_gene: TRBV10-3
j_gene: TRBJ2-1
CDR3nt: TGTGCCATCAGTGAGGGGATGGGGGGGATACCCAATGAGCAGTTCTTC
CDR3aa: CAISEGMGGIPNEQFF

d_gene: NA
abundance: NA
v_gene: TRBV7-6
j_gene: TRBJ1-2
CDR3nt: TGTGCCAGCAGCCCGACAGTAACAGCTAACTATGGCTACACCTTC
CDR3aa: CASSPTVTANYGYTF

d_gene: NA
abundance: NA
v_gene: TRBV30
j_gene: TRBJ2-7
CDR3nt: TGTGCCTGGAGCGGGCATAGAGGAGGGGAAGCCTACGAGCAGTACTTC
CDR3aa: CAWSGHRGGEAYEQYF

d_gene: NA
abundance: NA
v_gene: TRBV29-1
j_gene: TRBJ1-2
CDR3nt: TGCAGCGTTGAAGAGGGTACTAACTATGGCTACACCTTC
CDR3aa: CSVEEGTNYGYTF